This record covers a single TCR beta chain. The antigen remains unidentified. The data belong to a study of shared clonotypes between healthy human individuals. Whole-study context: The donor pool was made up of two women and a few men aged 18 to 49. Study results and caveats: Enrolling few donors narrowed the genetic and exposure-history diversity that was represented. Memory subsets generally showed smaller estimated richness than naive subsets did.

The protocol was immunoSEQ multiplex PCR, while the TCRdb copy is restricted to in-frame clones and leaves out a portion. The top ten clones hold approximately 0.37% of a sample with about 2.4 million clones, approximately 93% of them seen once. V was shortened by 4 bases and J by 9 bases, with 16 bases between the two germline ends. This CDR3 has 14 residues. Germline lookup yields CDR1 MNHNY and CDR2 SVGAGI (reference sequence). Partitioning of CD4+ cells yielded a CD45RA+ naive subset and a CD45RA-negative memory subset. The TCR comes from a man younger than 35 in good health. Some clones in this sample may be carry-over from other donors' samples. Input material: naive CD4+ T cells from PBMCs. Subset described: CD45RA+ positively selected. V is TRBV6-6 and J is TRBJ2-1, with D perhaps TRBD2 (6 bases). CDR3 nucleotide sequence: TGTGCCAGCAGTTCTCCCTCGGGGGTAGGTGAGCAGTTCTTC. Amino acid sequence: CASSSPSGVGEQFF.